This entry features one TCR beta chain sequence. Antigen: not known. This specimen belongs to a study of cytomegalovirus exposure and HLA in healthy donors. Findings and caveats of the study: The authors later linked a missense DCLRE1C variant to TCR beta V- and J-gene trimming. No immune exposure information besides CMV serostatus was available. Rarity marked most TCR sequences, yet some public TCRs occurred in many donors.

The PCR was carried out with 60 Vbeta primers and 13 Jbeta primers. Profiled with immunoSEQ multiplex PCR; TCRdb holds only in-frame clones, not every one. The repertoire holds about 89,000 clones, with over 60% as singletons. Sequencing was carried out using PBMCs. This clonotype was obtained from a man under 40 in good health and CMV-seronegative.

CDR3 nucleotides: TGCGCCAGCAGCTTCCGACAGGGCCAGTTGGAGACCCAGTACTTC. It yields the protein CASSFRQGQLETQYF. J is TRBJ2-5 and V is TRBV5-1; 7 nucleotides align to TRBD1. The junction had 9 bases not matched to a gene; V was cut back by 2 bases and J by 5 bases. CDR1 and CDR2 (germline): SGHRS, YFSETQ. The CDR3 covers 15 residues.